These 3 T cell receptor beta chains were all obtained from the same sample, sequenced in a study of CD8+ T cells in alopecia areata. Cells that came from pooled cutaneous lymph nodes were sorted using CD4, CD8alpha, NKG2D, NKG2ACE and other markers. Extraction and reverse transcription of RNA yielded cDNA as the sequencing template. TCRdb keeps only in-frame clones here, not all; method: immunoSEQ multiplex PCR. This repertoire holds around 300,000 clones, and none appear only once. Material: CD4+ T cells sorted from a lymph node. The receptors were sampled from a C3H/HeJ mouse with alopecia areata. The mouse line has the MHC haplotype H2-k.

This clone occurred a few times. The listed genes are named as in mouse. The read is 4 residues too short to cover the CDR3 end, so that end is filled in from the germline J gene. The V call is TRBV13-3, the J call TRBJ1-2, with 7 bases aligning to TRBD1. This CDR3 is 14 amino acids long. Trimming took 5 bases from V and 0 from J; bases not matched to a gene: 4. Germline lookup yields CDR1 NNHDY and CDR2 SYVADS. The DNA read from the CDR3 is TGTGCCAGCAGACGGGACAGTCCAAACTCC. This gives the protein CASRRDSPNS. The whole CDR3 sequence is CASRRDSPNSDYTF.

As to this clone: Mouse names are used for the genes. The CDR3 is cut off 4 residues early in the read; its end comes from the germline J gene. V usage is TRBV31 and J usage is TRBJ2-7, with 11 bases identical to TRBD2. Germline-derived CDR1 and CDR2 are GKSSPN and SITVG. The CDR3 totals 14 residues. Partial CDR3 DNA: TGTGCCTGGAGTATCGGGACTGGGGGATAT. Protein product: CAWSIGTGGY. The full CDR3 is CAWSIGTGGYEQYF.

This clone was recorded a few times. Any gene name here is a mouse gene name. Read data end 4 residues before the CDR3 end; the end is taken from the germline J gene. The V and J genes are TRBV14 and TRBJ2-4; 11 positions agree with TRBD2. The CDR3 has 19 residues. V dropped 2 bases and J dropped 0; count of bases not matched to a gene: 11. CDR1 is SGHDT and CDR2 is FRDEAV in the germline V gene. The CDR3 protein is CASSLSLGGRLLSQNTLYF. The CDR3 DNA, read in part, is TGTGCCAGCAGTTTGTCACTGGGGGGGCGCCTCTTGAGTCAAAAC.